Following are 24 T cell receptor beta chains from one sample sequenced in a study of T cell changes during pregnancy in multiple sclerosis. TCRdb keeps only in-frame clones here, not all; method: immunoSEQ multiplex PCR. Among 25,000 to 30,000 clones listed, nearly 90% were seen once. The sample in question was CD4+ T cells from peripheral blood mononuclear cells, obtained in the second trimester of pregnancy. The receptors were gathered from a female donor with multiple sclerosis, enrolled in a pregnancy study.

The chain carries TRBV25-1 and TRBJ2-1, with 7 bases matching TRBD2. The V segment lost 8 bases and the J segment 5 bases; nucleotides outside the gene matches: 9. In germline, CDR1 is MGHDK, CDR2 SYGVNS. The CDR3 totals 14 residues. For the CDR3, the DNA is TGTGCCAGCCGGGGGGACTGGGCACACAATGAGCAGTTCTTC. This codes for CASRGDWAHNEQFF.

The chain combines TRBV6-1 with TRBJ2-5; 8 nucleotides agree with TRBD1. CDR3 size: 13 residues. Germline values: CDR1 MNHNS, CDR2 SASEGT. V was clipped by 6 bases and J by 2 bases; unmatched bases: 2. Here the CDR3 DNA reads TGTGCCAGCAGGCGGACAGGGCAAGAGACCCAGTACTTC. Translating it yields CASRRTGQETQYF.

This clone appeared a single time. V gene TRBV29-1 combines with J gene TRBJ2-1; no clear D. The CDR3 length is 11 residues. V was cut by 2 bases and J by 11 bases, with 10 bases left in between. CDR1 SQVTM and CDR2 ANQGSEA come from the germline V gene. The CDR3 here is CSVESDIQQFF. CDR3 in DNA: TGCAGCGTTGAATCCGACATACAGCAGTTCTTC.

The rearrangement uses TRBV29-1 and TRBJ1-1; D is perhaps TRBD1 (6 bases). CDR3 length equals 12 residues. Germline V CDR1 and CDR2: SQVTM, ANQGSEA. The CDR3 is CISRGAGTEAFF. In DNA form, the CDR3 reads TGCATCAGCCGGGGGGCCGGAACTGAAGCTTTCTTT.

This chain joins TRBV19 and TRBJ2-1, with TRBD2 identical over 7 bases. CDR1 is LNHDA, CDR2 SQIVND, per germline (reference sequence). The CDR3 is made up of 14 amino acids. Trimming at V came to 3 bases and at J to 8 bases, leaving 7 bases not matched to a gene. CDR3 residues: CASSIWWGGDEQFF. CDR3 DNA sequence: TGTGCCAGTAGTATTTGGTGGGGGGGGGATGAGCAGTTCTTC.

V and J are TRBV18 and TRBJ2-7, with 8 bases matching TRBD1. The CDR3 contains 15 residues. The germline gives CDR1 KGHSH, CDR2 LQKENI. V gave up 3 bases and J gave up 0 bases; unmatched junction bases: 4. For the CDR3, the DNA is TGTGCCAGCTCACCTCTGGGACAGGTCTCCTACGAGCAGTACTTC. Its protein is CASSPLGQVSYEQYF.

The chain combines TRBV7-2 with TRBJ2-1; 8 bases fit TRBD2. V shed 6 bases and J 8 bases; nucleotides not matched to a gene: 15. Germline CDR1 is SGHTA and CDR2 is FQGNSA. The CDR3 consists of 16 residues. CDR3 nucleotides: TGTGCCAGCAGGCCCGTCGGGGAGCGGGGGAGGTATGAGCAGTTCTTC. Amino acid sequence: CASRPVGERGRYEQFF.

V is TRBV11-2 and J is TRBJ2-7, with D maybe TRBD2 (7 bases). Trimming took off 7 bases at V and 4 bases at J, with 20 bases between the two ends. Germline V CDR1 and CDR2: SGHAT, FQNNGV. The CDR3 consists of 15 residues. In DNA, the CDR3 is TGTGCCAGCAACCTCTTTGGGGGGAGGGGGTACGAGCAGTACTTC. Amino acid sequence: CASNLFGGRGYEQYF.

The chain couples TRBV5-1 to TRBJ1-2; tentative D call: TRBD1 (5 bases). Trimming cost V 2 bases and J 4 bases, with 12 bases left between them. This CDR3 has 14 residues. The germline V gene encodes CDR1 SGHRS and CDR2 YFSETQ. The CDR3 DNA reads as TGCGCCAGCAGCTTCGGTACAGGCGCCTATGGCTACACCTTC. This gives the protein CASSFGTGAYGYTF.

This clone showed up just a few times. CDR3 residues: CASTRGGFTDTQYF. The CDR3, as DNA: TGCGCCAGCACCCGGGGGGGCTTCACAGATACGCAGTATTTT. The chain recombines TRBV5-1 with TRBJ2-3; 8 bases agree with TRBD2. Germline V gene lookup returns CDR1 SGHRS and CDR2 YFSETQ. The length of the CDR3 is 14 residues. The ends lost 6 bases at V and 2 bases at J; junction bases unmatched: 5. Supplemented by reference TRBV5-1 and TRBJ2-3, the full variable domain reads KAGVTQTPRYLIKTRGQQVTLSCSPISGHRSVSWYQQTPGQGLQFLFEYFSETQRNKGNFPGRFSGRQFSNSRSEMNVSTLELGDSALYLCASTRGGFTDTQYFGPGTRLTVL.

The V and J genes are TRBV27 and TRBJ2-2; D remains ambiguous. This CDR3 has 14 residues. Trimming took off 2 bases at V and 4 bases at J, with 8 bases between the two ends. CDR1 and CDR2 from the germline V gene are MNHEY and SMNVEV (reference sequence). CDR3 amino acids: CASSLPSVTGELFF. CDR3 nucleotide sequence: TGTGCCAGCAGTTTACCGAGCGTCACCGGGGAGCTGTTTTTT.

This chain joins TRBV7-8 and TRBJ2-7; TRBD1 is a possible D gene (6 bases). This CDR3 spans 14 amino acids. Trimming shortened V by 6 bases and J by 4 bases, and 16 bases separated the two germline ends. Germline values: CDR1 SGHVS, CDR2 FQNEAQ. CDR3 nucleotide sequence: TGTGCCAGCAGGGGGACAAGGGGTTCTTACGAGCAGTACTTC. This gives the protein CASRGTRGSYEQYF.

The chain links TRBV2 to TRBJ1-5; a weak D match, TRBD1 (5 bases). Germline values: CDR1 SNHLY, CDR2 FYNNEI. Trimming stripped 9 bases from V and 6 bases from J, with 15 bases between. The CDR3 sequence is 13 residues long. CDR3 coding DNA: TGTGCCAGTTGGGGGGAGGGGACTCAGCCCCAGCATTTT. Translation: CASWGEGTQPQHF. Drawing the rest from reference TRBV2 and TRBJ1-5, the complete variable domain is EPEVTQTPSHQVTQMGQEVILRCVPISNHLYFYWYRQILGQKVEFLVSFYNNEISEKSEIFDDQFSVERPDGSNFTLKIRSTKLEDSAMYFCASWGEGTQPQHFGDGTRLSIL.

The chain recombines TRBV28 with TRBJ2-6; D may be TRBD2 (6 bases). The V end lost 5 bases, the J end lost 2 bases, and 13 bases lay between the germline ends. The CDR3 is 16 residues long. The germline CDR1 and CDR2 sequences are MDHEN and SYDVKM. This CDR3 reads CASSQEGPTGANVLTF. The CDR3 nucleotides read TGTGCCAGCAGTCAGGAGGGGCCCACTGGGGCCAACGTCCTGACTTTC.

The chain employs TRBV18 and TRBJ1-1, with D uncertain. Trimming left V 2 bases short and J 6 bases short, with 13 bases between. There are 14 residues in the CDR3. CDR1 KGHSH and CDR2 LQKENI come from the germline V gene. The CDR3 region has the DNA TGTGCCAGCTCACCAAGGCGGGGTGAGGCTGAAGCTTTCTTT. Protein product: CASSPRRGEAEAFF.

The chain has TRBV7-2 and TRBJ1-1, with 7 bases aligning to TRBD1. V was pared by 1 base and J by 7 bases, with 3 bases of the junction left unmatched. This CDR3 is built from 13 residues. Germline-derived CDR1 and CDR2 are SGHTA and FQGNSA. DNA for the CDR3: TGTGCCAGCAGCTTAGATCGGACAGGTGAAGCTTTCTTT. It yields the protein CASSLDRTGEAFF.

The J gene is TRBJ1-4, the V gene TRBV18; D uncertain. The length of the CDR3 is 14 residues. Trimming removed 1 base at V and 6 bases at J, with 9 bases between. Germline CDR1 reads KGHSH; CDR2 reads LQKENI. CDR3 sequence reads: CASSPRGVDEKLFF. DNA for the CDR3: TGTGCCAGCTCACCACGGGGAGTTGATGAAAAACTGTTTTTT. Full variable domain (missing parts from reference TRBV18 and TRBJ1-4): NAGVMQNPRHLVRRRGQEARLRCSPMKGHSHVYWYRQLPEEGLKFMVYLQKENIIDESGMPKERFSAEFPKEGPSILRIQQVVRGDSAAYFCASSPRGVDEKLFFGSGTQLSVL.

The chain uses TRBV5-4 and TRBJ2-3; TRBD2 matches 8 bases. This CDR3 is built from 14 residues. The ends lost 4 bases at V and 4 bases at J; junction bases unmatched: 5. CDR1 and CDR2 from the germline V gene are SGHNT and YYREEE (reference sequence). CDR3 amino acids: CASSSPGGADTQYF. CDR3 sequence (DNA): TGTGCCAGCAGCAGCCCCGGGGGGGCAGATACGCAGTATTTT.

The chain couples TRBV19 to TRBJ1-2, with TRBD1 matching over 7 bases. V dropped 4 bases and J dropped 4; count of bases not matched to a gene: 3. Germline V gene data show CDR1 as LNHDA and CDR2 as SQIVND (reference sequence). The CDR3 contains 13 residues. CDR3 in DNA: TGTGCCAGTAGTACCCGGGACAGCTATGGCTACACCTTC. The encoded protein is CASSTRDSYGYTF.

This clone occurred a few times. V and J are TRBV10-3 and TRBJ1-3; D unclear. Germline V gene sequence: CDR1 ENHRY, CDR2 SYGVKD. This CDR3 is 16 amino acids long. V lost 3 bases to trimming and J lost 2 bases, with 14 bases between them. Here the CDR3 reads CAISDSRGKTGNTIYF. The CDR3 bases are TGTGCCATCAGTGATAGTAGAGGAAAAACTGGAAACACCATATATTTT.

The rearrangement joins TRBV7-9 to TRBJ2-7; 8 positions agree with TRBD1. This CDR3 has 14 amino acids. V was clipped by 1 base and J by 6 bases; unmatched bases: 5. The germline V gene has CDR1 SEHNR and CDR2 FQNEAQ (reference sequence). The CDR3 DNA follows: TGTGCCAGCAGCTTAGGAACAGGGGGGCTCGAGCAGTACTTC. It encodes CASSLGTGGLEQYF. Combining the CDR3 with reference TRBV7-9 and TRBJ2-7 gives the whole variable domain DTGVSQNPRHKITKRGQNVTFRCDPISEHNRLYWYRQTLGQGPEFLTYFQNEAQLEKSRLLSDRFSAERPKGSFSTLEIQRTEQGDSAMYLCASSLGTGGLEQYFGPGTRLTVT.

This clone was found once. The V call is TRBV6-6, the J call TRBJ1-5; 7 positions match TRBD1. Per germline, CDR1 MNHNY and CDR2 SVGAGI (reference sequence). This CDR3 has 14 residues. The ends lost 6 bases at V and 4 bases at J; junction bases unmatched: 6. The CDR3 DNA follows: TGTGCCAGCAGGGATACAGGGGCAAATCAGCCCCAGCATTTT. It encodes CASRDTGANQPQHF.

The J gene is TRBJ2-1, the V gene TRBV25-1; D not certain. There are 10 residues in the CDR3. The V gene lost 7 bases and the J gene lost 5 bases, with 3 bases spanning the gap. In germline, CDR1 is MGHDK, CDR2 SYGVNS. Here the CDR3 reads CASTDNEQFF. The DNA for the CDR3 is TGTGCCAGCACAGACAATGAGCAGTTCTTC. Together with reference TRBV25-1 and TRBJ2-1, the CDR3 gives the full variable domain: EADIYQTPRYLVIGTGKKITLECSQTMGHDKMYWYQQDPGMELHLIHYSYGVNSTEKGDLSSESTVSRIRTEHFPLTLESARPSHTSQYLCASTDNEQFFGPGTRLTVL.

This chain links TRBV25-1 with TRBJ1-6; 9 nucleotides match TRBD1. CDR3 length: 14 residues. The J segment lost 7 bases and the V segment lost 6 bases, leaving 4 bases of the junction unmatched. CDR1 MGHDK and CDR2 SYGVNS come from the germline V gene. CDR3 bases: TGTGCCAGCAGACCAGGGACAGGGAATTCACCCCTCCACTTT. Encoded protein: CASRPGTGNSPLHF.